The entry below gives a single T cell receptor (beta chain) sequence along with its context. This record belongs to a study of CD8 T cells in Susac syndrome. Trimming removed 6 bases from V and 2 bases from J, with 11 bases in between. CDR1 is MNHEY, CDR2 SVGAGI, per germline. The CDR3 has 14 residues. The authors sequenced TCR beta from blood CD8+ and CD4+ T cells. An amount of RNA that ranged from roughly 0.45 to 1 ug was reverse transcribed with random hexamers. The amplification used immunoSEQ multiplex PCR on TCR beta CDR3; it spanned 54 Vbeta and 13 Jbeta. A single record per CDR3 protein comes from TCRdb applying MiXCR to the immunoSEQ multiplex PCR reads. Of 180,000 or so distinct CDR3 sequences in the sample, 90% to 95% are singletons; the top ten hold under 0.15%.

The TCR originated in a human donor in good health. The sequenced sample consisted of CD4+ T cells from PBMCs. The gene calls are TRBV6-5 and TRBJ1-5; D unresolved. The CDR3 region has the DNA TGTGCCAGCAGGCCTTACGTCGGCAATCAGCCCCAGCATTTT. Translated: CASRPYVGNQPQHF.